This T cell receptor (beta chain) was observed in a study of blood T cell repertoires in COVID-19. Study-wide context: PBMCs, B-cell-depleted T cells, or T cells were the source of the cDNA or gDNA that made up the material.

Sequenced by immunoSEQ multiplex PCR; TCRdb stores in-frame clones only, minus some. This sample carries tens of thousands of clones, around 94% of them seen once, and the ten largest clones take about a tenth. Losses at the gene ends were 6 bases for V and 7 bases for J; bases not matched to a gene: 6. CDR1 and CDR2 from the germline V gene are SSHAT and FNYEAQ (reference sequence). The CDR3 extends over 13 amino acids. The receptor comes from a man aged 50 to 60 with active COVID-19. The sample taken for sequencing was peripheral blood. This chain joins TRBV7-7 and TRBJ2-1, with 7 positions matching TRBD1. Here the CDR3 DNA reads TGTGCCAGCAGGGCAGCGACAGGGAATGAGCAGTTCTTC. Translating gives CASRAATGNEQFF.